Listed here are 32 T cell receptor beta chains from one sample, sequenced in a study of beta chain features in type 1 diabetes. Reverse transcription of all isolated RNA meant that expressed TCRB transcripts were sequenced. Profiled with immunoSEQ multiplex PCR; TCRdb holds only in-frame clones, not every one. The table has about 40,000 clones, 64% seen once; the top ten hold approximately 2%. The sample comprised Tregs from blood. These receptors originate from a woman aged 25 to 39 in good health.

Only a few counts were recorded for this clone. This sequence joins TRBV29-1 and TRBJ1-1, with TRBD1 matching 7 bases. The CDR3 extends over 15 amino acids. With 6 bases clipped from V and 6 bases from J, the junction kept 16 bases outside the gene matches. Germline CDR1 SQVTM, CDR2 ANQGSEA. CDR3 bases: TGCAGCGTCAAAATAACAGGGGCCGATACGGCTGAAGCTTTCTTT. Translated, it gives CSVKITGADTAEAFF. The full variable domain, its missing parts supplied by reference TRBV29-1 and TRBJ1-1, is SAVISQKPSRDICQRGTSLTIQCQVDSQVTMMFWYRQQPGQSLTLIATANQGSEATYESGFVIDKFPISRPNLTFSTLTVSNMSPEDSSIYLCSVKITGADTAEAFFGQGTRLTVV.

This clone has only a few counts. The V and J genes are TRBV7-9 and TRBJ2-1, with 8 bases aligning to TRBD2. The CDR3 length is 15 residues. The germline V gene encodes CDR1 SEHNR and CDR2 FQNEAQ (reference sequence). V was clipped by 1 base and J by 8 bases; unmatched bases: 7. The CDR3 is CASSLDAREEYEQFF. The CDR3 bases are TGTGCCAGCAGCTTAGATGCGCGGGAGGAGTATGAGCAGTTCTTC.

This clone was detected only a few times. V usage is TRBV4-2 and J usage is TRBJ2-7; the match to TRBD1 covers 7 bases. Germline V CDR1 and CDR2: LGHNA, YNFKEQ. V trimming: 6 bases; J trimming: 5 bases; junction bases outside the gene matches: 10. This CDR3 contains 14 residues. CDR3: CASRSTGSVHEQYF. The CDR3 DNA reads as TGTGCCAGCAGATCGACAGGGTCGGTTCACGAGCAGTACTTC.

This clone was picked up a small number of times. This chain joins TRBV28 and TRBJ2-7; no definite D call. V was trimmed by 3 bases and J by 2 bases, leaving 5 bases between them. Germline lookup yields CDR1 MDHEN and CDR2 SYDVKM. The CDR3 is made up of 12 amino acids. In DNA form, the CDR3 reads TGTGCCAGCAGTTTTTCAGCCTACGAGCAGTACTTC. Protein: CASSFSAYEQYF.

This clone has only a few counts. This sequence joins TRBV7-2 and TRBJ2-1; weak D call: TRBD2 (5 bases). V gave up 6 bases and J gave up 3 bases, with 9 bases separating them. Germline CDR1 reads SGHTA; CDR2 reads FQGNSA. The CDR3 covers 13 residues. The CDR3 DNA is TGTGCCAGCAGTACTAGTGTCTACAATGAGCAGTTCTTC. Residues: CASSTSVYNEQFF.

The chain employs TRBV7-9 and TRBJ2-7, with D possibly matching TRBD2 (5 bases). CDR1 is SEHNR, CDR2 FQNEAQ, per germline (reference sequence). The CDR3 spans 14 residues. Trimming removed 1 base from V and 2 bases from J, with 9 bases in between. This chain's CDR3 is CASSLGTEAYEQYF. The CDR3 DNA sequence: TGTGCCAGCAGCTTAGGAACGGAGGCCTACGAGCAGTACTTC.

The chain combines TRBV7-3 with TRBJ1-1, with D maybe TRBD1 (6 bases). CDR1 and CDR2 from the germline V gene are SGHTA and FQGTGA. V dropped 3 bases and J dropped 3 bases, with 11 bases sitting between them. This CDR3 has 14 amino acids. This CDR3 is CASSLYQGYTEAFF. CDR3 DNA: TGTGCCAGCAGCTTGTACCAGGGGTACACTGAAGCTTTCTTT.

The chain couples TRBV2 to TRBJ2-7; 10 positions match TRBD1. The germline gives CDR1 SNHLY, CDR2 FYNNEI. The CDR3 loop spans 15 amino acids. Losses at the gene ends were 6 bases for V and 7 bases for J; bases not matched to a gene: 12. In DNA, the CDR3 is TGTGCCAGCAGCCCTCAGGGACAGGGGTTTGGTGAGCAGTACTTC. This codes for CASSPQGQGFGEQYF. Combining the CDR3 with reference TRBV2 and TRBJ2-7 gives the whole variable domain EPEVTQTPSHQVTQMGQEVILRCVPISNHLYFYWYRQILGQKVEFLVSFYNNEISEKSEIFDDQFSVERPDGSNFTLKIRSTKLEDSAMYFCASSPQGQGFGEQYFGPGTRLTVT.

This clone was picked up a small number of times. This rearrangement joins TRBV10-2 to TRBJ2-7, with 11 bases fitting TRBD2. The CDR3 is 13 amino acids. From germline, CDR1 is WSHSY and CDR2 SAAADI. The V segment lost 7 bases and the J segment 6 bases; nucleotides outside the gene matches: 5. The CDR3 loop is CASKLAGELEQYF. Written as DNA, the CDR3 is TGCGCCAGCAAACTAGCGGGAGAACTCGAGCAGTACTTC.

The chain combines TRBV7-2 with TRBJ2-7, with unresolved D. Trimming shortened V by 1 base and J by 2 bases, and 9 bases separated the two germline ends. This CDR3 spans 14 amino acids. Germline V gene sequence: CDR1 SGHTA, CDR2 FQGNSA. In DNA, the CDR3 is TGTGCCAGCAGCTTAGGTGCGGTAACCTACGAGCAGTACTTC. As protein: CASSLGAVTYEQYF.

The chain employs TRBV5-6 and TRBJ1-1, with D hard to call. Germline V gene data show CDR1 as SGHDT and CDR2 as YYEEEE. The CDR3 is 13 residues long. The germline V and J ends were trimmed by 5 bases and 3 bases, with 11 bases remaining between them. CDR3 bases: TGTGCCAGCAGTAAAACGAGGTACACTGAAGCTTTCTTT. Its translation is CASSKTRYTEAFF. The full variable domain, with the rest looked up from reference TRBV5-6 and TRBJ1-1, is DAGVTQSPTHLIKTRGQQVTLRCSPKSGHDTVSWYQQALGQGPQFIFQYYEEEERQRGNFPDRFSGHQFPNYSSELNVNALLLGDSALYLCASSKTRYTEAFFGQGTRLTVV.

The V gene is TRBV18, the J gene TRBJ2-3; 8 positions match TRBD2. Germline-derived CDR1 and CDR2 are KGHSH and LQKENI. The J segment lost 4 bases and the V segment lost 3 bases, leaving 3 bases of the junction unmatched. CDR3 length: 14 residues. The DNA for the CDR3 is TGTGCCAGCTCACCTCCAGCGGGAGCAGATACGCAGTATTTT. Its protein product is CASSPPAGADTQYF.

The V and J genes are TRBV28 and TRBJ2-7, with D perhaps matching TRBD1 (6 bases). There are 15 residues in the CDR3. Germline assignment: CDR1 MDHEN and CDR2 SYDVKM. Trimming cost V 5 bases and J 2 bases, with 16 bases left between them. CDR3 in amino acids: CASSPPDRFTYEQYF. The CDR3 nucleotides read TGTGCCAGCAGTCCCCCCGACAGGTTCACCTACGAGCAGTACTTC.

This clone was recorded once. This chain's CDR3 is CASTTAGGWKTQYF. In DNA form, the CDR3 reads TGTGCCAGCACCACGGCAGGGGGCTGGAAGACCCAGTACTTC. The chain employs TRBV28 and TRBJ2-5, with 8 bases lining up with TRBD1. Trimming removed 7 bases from V and 6 bases from J; junction bases left unmatched: 10. The germline gives CDR1 MDHEN, CDR2 SYDVKM. The CDR3 has 14 amino acids.

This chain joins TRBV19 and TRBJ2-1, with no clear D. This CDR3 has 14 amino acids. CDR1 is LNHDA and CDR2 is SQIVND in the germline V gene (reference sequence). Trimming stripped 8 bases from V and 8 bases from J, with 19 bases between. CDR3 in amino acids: CASVLEHGSYEQFF. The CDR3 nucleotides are TGTGCCAGTGTCTTGGAGCACGGTAGCTATGAGCAGTTCTTC.

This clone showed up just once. CDR3 in amino acids: CASSKTGTSGIGEQYF. The CDR3 DNA sequence: TGTGCCAGCAGCAAAACCGGGACTAGCGGGATTGGCGAGCAGTACTTC. The chain uses TRBV11-2 and TRBJ2-7; 13 bases match TRBD2. This CDR3 comprises 16 residues. Germline V gives CDR1 SGHAT, CDR2 FQNNGV. V was clipped by 5 bases and J by 6 bases; unmatched bases: 10. The variable domain in full, with the rest retrieved from reference TRBV11-2 and TRBJ2-7, is EAGVAQSPRYKIIEKRQSVAFWCNPISGHATLYWYQQILGQGPKLLIQFQNNGVVDDSQLPKDRFSAERLKGVDSTLKIQPAKLEDSAVYLCASSKTGTSGIGEQYFGPGTRLTVT.

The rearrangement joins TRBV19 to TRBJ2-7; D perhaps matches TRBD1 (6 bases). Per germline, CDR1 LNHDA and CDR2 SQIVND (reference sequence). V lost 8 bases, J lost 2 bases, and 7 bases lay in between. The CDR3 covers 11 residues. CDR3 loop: CASRQAYEQYF. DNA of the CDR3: TGTGCCAGTCGACAGGCCTACGAGCAGTACTTC.

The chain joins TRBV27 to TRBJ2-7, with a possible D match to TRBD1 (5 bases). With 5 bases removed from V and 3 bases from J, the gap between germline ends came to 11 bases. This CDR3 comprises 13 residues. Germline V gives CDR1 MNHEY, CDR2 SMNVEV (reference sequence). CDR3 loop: CASSLFQGYEQYF. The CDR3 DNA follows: TGTGCCAGCAGTCTTTTCCAGGGCTACGAGCAGTACTTC.

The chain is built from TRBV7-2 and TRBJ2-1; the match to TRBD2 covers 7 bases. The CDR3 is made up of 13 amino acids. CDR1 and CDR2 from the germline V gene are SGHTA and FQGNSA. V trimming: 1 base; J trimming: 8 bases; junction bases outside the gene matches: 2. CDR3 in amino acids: CASSLVLAYEQFF. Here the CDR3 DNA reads TGTGCCAGCAGCTTAGTACTAGCGTATGAGCAGTTCTTC.

This CDR3 reads CASSYSGRHAKNIQYF. Written as DNA, the CDR3 is TGTGCCAGCAGTTATAGCGGGAGGCATGCCAAAAACATTCAGTACTTC. The chain couples TRBV6-6 to TRBJ2-4, with TRBD2 matching over 10 bases. CDR3 length equals 16 residues. Trimming cost V 3 bases and J 1 base; bases outside gene matches: 3. Germline V gene data show CDR1 as MNHNY and CDR2 as SVGAGI (reference sequence).

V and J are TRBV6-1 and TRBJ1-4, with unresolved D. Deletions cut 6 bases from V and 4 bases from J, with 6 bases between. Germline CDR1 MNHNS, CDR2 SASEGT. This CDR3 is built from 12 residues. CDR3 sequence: CASRALNEKLFF. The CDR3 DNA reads TGTGCCAGCAGGGCCCTTAATGAAAAACTGTTTTTT.

CDR3 protein: CASSQSPTSGREDYF. The CDR3 DNA reads TGTGCCAGCAGCCAAAGCCCGACTAGCGGGAGGGAGGATTATTTT. The chain combines TRBV7-2 with TRBJ2-3; 14 bases fit TRBD2. V lost 5 bases and J lost 15; bases outside the gene matches: 13. CDR1 and CDR2 from the germline V gene are SGHTA and FQGNSA. CDR3 length: 15 residues.

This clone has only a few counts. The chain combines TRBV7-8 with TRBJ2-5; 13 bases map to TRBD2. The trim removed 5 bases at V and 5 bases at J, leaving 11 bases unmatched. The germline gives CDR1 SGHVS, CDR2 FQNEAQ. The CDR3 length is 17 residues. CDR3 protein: CASSPVGTSGTEETQYF. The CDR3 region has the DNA TGTGCCAGCAGCCCAGTCGGGACTAGCGGGACTGAGGAGACCCAGTACTTC. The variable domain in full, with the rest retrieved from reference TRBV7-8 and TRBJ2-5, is GAGVSQSPRYKVAKRGQDVALRCDPISGHVSLFWYQQALGQGPEFLTYFQNEAQLDKSGLPSDRFFAERPEGSVSTLKIQRTQQEDSAVYLCASSPVGTSGTEETQYFGPGTRLLVL.

The CDR3 region has the DNA TGTGCCATCAGTGAACCGGGACAGGGTTCCTACGAGCAGTACTTC. Amino acids: CAISEPGQGSYEQYF. The chain carries TRBV10-3 and TRBJ2-5, with 9 nucleotides matching TRBD1. Gene TRBJ2-7 matches the end of the DNA better, so the J call may be wrong. Germline V gene data show CDR1 as ENHRY and CDR2 as SYGVKD. There are 15 residues in the CDR3.

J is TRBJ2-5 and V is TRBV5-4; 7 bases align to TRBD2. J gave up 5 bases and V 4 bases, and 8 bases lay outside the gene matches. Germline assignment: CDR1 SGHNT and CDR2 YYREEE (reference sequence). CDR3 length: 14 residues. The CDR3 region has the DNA TGTGCCAGCAGCCCATCGGGGGGAAGGGAGACCCAGTACTTC. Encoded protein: CASSPSGGRETQYF.

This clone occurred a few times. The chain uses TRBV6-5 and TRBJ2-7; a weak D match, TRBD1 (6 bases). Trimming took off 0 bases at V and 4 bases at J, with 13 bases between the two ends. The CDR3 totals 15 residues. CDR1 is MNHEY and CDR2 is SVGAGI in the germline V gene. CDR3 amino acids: CASSYSNRARYEQYF. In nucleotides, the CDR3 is TGTGCCAGCAGTTACTCGAACAGGGCTCGTTACGAGCAGTACTTC.

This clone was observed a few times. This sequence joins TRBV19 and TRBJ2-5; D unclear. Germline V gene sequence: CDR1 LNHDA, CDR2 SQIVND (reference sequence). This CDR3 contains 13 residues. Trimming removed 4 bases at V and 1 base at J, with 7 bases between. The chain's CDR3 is CASSTRFQETQYF. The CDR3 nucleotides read TGTGCCAGTAGTACCAGGTTCCAAGAGACCCAGTACTTC.

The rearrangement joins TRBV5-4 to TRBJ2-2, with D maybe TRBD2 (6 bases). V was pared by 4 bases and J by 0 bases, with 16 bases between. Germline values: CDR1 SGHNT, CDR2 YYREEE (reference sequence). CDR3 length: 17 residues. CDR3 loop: CASSPVMGGANTGELFF. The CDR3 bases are TGTGCCAGCAGCCCAGTAATGGGCGGGGCGAACACCGGGGAGCTGTTTTTT.

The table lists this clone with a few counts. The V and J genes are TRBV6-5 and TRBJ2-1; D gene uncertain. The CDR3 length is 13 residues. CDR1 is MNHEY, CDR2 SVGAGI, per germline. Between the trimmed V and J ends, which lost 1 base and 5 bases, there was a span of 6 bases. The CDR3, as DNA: TGTGCCAGCAGTTACTATAAAAACAATGAGCAGTTCTTC. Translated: CASSYYKNNEQFF.

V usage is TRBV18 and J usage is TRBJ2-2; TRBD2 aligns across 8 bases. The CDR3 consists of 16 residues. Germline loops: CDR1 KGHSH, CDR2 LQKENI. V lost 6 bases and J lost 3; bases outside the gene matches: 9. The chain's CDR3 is CASSPSGSRDTGELFF. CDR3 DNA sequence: TGTGCCAGCTCCCCAAGCGGGAGTCGCGACACCGGGGAGCTGTTTTTT.

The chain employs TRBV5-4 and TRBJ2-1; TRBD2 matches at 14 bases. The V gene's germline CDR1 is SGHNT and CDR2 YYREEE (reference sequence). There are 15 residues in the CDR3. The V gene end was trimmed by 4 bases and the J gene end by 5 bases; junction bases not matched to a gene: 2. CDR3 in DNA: TGTGCCAGCAGCGCGGGACTAGCGGGGGACAATGAGCAGTTCTTC. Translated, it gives CASSAGLAGDNEQFF. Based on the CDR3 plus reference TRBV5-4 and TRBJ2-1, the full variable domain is ETGVTQSPTHLIKTRGQQVTLRCSSQSGHNTVSWYQQALGQGPQFIFQYYREEENGRGNFPPRFSGLQFPNYSSELNVNALELDDSALYLCASSAGLAGDNEQFFGPGTRLTVL.

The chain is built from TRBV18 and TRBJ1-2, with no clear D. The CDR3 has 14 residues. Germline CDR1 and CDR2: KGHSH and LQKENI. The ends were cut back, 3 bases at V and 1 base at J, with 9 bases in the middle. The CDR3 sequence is CASSPRGDNYGYTF. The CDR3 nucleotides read TGTGCCAGCTCACCCCGGGGAGATAACTATGGCTACACCTTC.